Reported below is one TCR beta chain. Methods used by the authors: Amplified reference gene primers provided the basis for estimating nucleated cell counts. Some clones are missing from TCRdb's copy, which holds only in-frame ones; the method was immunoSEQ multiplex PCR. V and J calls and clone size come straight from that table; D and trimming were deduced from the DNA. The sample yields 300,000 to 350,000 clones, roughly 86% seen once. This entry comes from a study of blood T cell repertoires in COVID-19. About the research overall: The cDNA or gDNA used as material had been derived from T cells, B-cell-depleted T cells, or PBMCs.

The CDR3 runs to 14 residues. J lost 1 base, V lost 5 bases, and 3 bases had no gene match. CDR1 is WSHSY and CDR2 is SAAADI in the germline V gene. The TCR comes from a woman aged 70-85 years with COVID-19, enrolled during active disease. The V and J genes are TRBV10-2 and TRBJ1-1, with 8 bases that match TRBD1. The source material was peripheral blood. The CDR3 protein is CASSRTGWNTEAFF. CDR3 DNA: TGCGCCAGCAGTCGGACAGGGTGGAACACTGAAGCTTTCTTT.